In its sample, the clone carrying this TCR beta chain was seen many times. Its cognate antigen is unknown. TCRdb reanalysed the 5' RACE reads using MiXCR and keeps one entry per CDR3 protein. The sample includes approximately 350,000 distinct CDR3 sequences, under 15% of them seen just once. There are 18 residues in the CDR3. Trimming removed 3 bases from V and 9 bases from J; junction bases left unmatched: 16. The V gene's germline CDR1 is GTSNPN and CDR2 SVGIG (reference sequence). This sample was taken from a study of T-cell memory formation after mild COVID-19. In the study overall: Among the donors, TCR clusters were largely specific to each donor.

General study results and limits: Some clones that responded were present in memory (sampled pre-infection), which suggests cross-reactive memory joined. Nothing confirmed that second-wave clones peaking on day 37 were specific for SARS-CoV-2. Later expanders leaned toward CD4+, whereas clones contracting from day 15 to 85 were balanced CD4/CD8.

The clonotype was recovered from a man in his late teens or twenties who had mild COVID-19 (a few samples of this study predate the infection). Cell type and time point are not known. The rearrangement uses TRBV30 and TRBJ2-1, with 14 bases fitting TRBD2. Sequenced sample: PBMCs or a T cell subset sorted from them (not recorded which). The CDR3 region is CAWSSTSGGAWIIVEQFF. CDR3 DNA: TGTGCCTGGAGCTCGACTAGCGGGGGGGCATGGATAATCGTTGAGCAGTTCTTC.